This TCR beta chain came from a study of Graves' ophthalmopathy and Graves' hyperthyroidism. The table lists this clonotype with a few counts. What it recognizes is unknown. One end of the junction fails to match germline, which may point to a read error. Clinical symptoms and serum thyroxine were used for diagnosis; TRAb, thyroid ultrasound and orbital computed tomography were also relied on. The authors used Ficoll-Paque density gradient centrifugation to separate PBMCs. The input was around 9 ml of fresh peripheral blood. General study results and limits: Most expanded thyroid clonotypes above 0.001 frequency also appeared in blood.

The CDR3 runs to 13 residues. Germline values: CDR1 DFQATT, CDR2 SNEGSKA (reference sequence). As the template, RNA transcripts were used to amplify TCR beta CDR3 regions. First-round RT-PCR with HTBI primers preceded a second-round multiplex PCR. A single record per CDR3 protein comes from TCRdb applying MiXCR to the multiplex PCR reads. This sample has 23,000 or so distinct CDR3 sequences, with almost 50% found just once. This TCR was recovered from an adult woman with stable Graves' hyperthyroidism. The V and J genes are TRBV20-1 and TRBJ2-1, with 12 nucleotides matching TRBD2. The specimen was peripheral blood. CDR3 region: CSALAGGYSEQFF. The CDR3 bases are TGCAGTGCCCTAGCGGGAGGGTACAGTGAGCAGTTCTTC.